Below, 13 T cell receptor beta chains from the same sample are listed, as sequenced in a study of OX40 agonist ivuxolimab in advanced cancers. Here immunoSEQ multiplex PCR was the method, and the copy in TCRdb shows in-frame clones only, minus some. Among 50,000 to 70,000 clones, about 88% were seen once, and the ten largest hold approximately 2%. The sample consisted of CD4+ or CD8+ T cells sorted from blood, taken in a trial of the OX40 agonist ivuxolimab. The origin of the receptors is an adult with an advanced solid tumor such as melanoma, head and neck, liver or kidney cancer.

V usage is TRBV2 and J usage is TRBJ2-7, with a tentative D call TRBD1 (5 bases). The CDR3 runs 13 residues. Per the germline V gene, CDR1 is SNHLY and CDR2 is FYNNEI. V gave up 3 bases and J gave up 1 base, with 7 bases separating them. The CDR3 spells CASSDGASYEQYF. The CDR3 bases are TGTGCCAGCAGTGATGGGGCTTCCTACGAGCAGTACTTC.

This chain uses TRBV16 with TRBJ2-3; no firm D call. CDR1 is KGHSY and CDR2 is FQNENV in the germline V gene. V was trimmed by 0 bases and J by 1 base, leaving 11 bases between them. There are 16 residues in the CDR3. The CDR3 loop reads CASSQSGRSRTDTQYF. The CDR3 coding sequence is TGTGCCAGCAGCCAATCTGGCAGGAGTCGCACAGATACGCAGTATTTT. Complete variable domain (other parts from reference TRBV16 and TRBJ2-3): GEEVAQTPKHLVRGEGQKAKLYCAPIKGHSYVFWYQQVLKNEFKFLISFQNENVFDETGMPKERFSAKCLPNSPCSLEIQATKLEDSAVYFCASSQSGRSRTDTQYFGPGTRLTVL.

V gene TRBV5-6 combines with J gene TRBJ2-2; unclear D gene. Germline V gene sequence: CDR1 SGHDT, CDR2 YYEEEE. There are 14 residues in the CDR3. V was cut by 0 bases and J by 6 bases, with 9 bases left in between. The chain's CDR3 is CASSLDYGAGELFF. In DNA, the CDR3 is TGTGCCAGCAGCTTGGATTATGGCGCCGGGGAGCTGTTTTTT.

Concerning this clone itself: This sample also contains other DNA sequences that code for the same CDR3. V usage is TRBV18 and J usage is TRBJ2-5; 7 nucleotides agree with TRBD2. Germline V gives CDR1 KGHSH, CDR2 LQKENI. V shed 0 bases and J 5 bases; nucleotides not matched to a gene: 6. The CDR3 length is 15 residues. CDR3 residues: CASSPPGQGGETQYF. The CDR3 nucleotides are TGTGCCAGCTCACCACCGGGCCAGGGAGGGGAGACCCAGTACTTC.

The rearrangement joins TRBV7-2 to TRBJ2-7; the match to TRBD1 covers 7 bases. V gave up 5 bases and J gave up 12 bases; unmatched junction bases: 10. From germline, CDR1 is SGHTA and CDR2 FQGNSA. The CDR3 has 12 residues. The CDR3 spells CASSTPDRPRYF. The CDR3 DNA sequence: TGTGCCAGCAGCACCCCGGACAGGCCGAGGTACTTC.

This chain uses TRBV18 with TRBJ1-5; D is ambiguous. Trimming pared 6 bases from V and 3 bases from J, leaving 9 bases between. CDR1 and CDR2 from the germline V gene are KGHSH and LQKENI. The CDR3 sequence is 13 residues long. The CDR3 region has the DNA TGTGCCAGCTCTGACACATACAATCAGCCCCAGCATTTT. This sequence encodes CASSDTYNQPQHF.

The chain links TRBV5-1 to TRBJ2-7; D assignment may be TRBD1 or TRBD2 (5 bases each). The CDR3 covers 12 residues. V was trimmed by 7 bases and J by 6 bases, leaving 14 bases between them. CDR1 and CDR2 from the germline V gene are SGHRS and YFSETQ. CDR3 DNA: TGCGCCAGCTCGAGAGGGACGGGCGAGCAGTACTTC. This sequence encodes CASSRGTGEQYF. The variable domain in full, completed from reference TRBV5-1 and TRBJ2-7, reads KAGVTQTPRYLIKTRGQQVTLSCSPISGHRSVSWYQQTPGQGLQFLFEYFSETQRNKGNFPGRFSGRQFSNSRSEMNVSTLELGDSALYLCASSRGTGEQYFGPGTRLTVT.

This sequence joins TRBV5-1 and TRBJ1-2; D gene ambiguous. The germline V gene has CDR1 SGHRS and CDR2 YFSETQ. With 4 bases removed from V and 4 bases from J, the gap between germline ends came to 14 bases. CDR3 length: 14 amino acids. The DNA for the CDR3 is TGCGCCAGCAGCCCCCAGGCCGCGAGCTATGGCTACACCTTC. It codes for CASSPQAASYGYTF.

The chain employs TRBV28 and TRBJ2-7, with D tentatively TRBD1 or TRBD2 (6 bases each). The CDR3 is 17 amino acids. V was trimmed by 3 bases and J by 6 bases, leaving 24 bases between them. CDR1 MDHEN and CDR2 SYDVKM come from the germline V gene. CDR3 sequence: CASSFGRGRSLWGEQYF. CDR3 coding DNA: TGTGCCAGCAGTTTCGGACGGGGGCGGAGCCTATGGGGCGAGCAGTACTTC.

The V gene is TRBV19, the J gene TRBJ1-1, with D possibly matching TRBD1 (6 bases). The CDR3 covers 14 residues. The germline CDR1 and CDR2 sequences are LNHDA and SQIVND (reference sequence). V was pared by 7 bases and J by 0 bases, with 12 bases between. The CDR3 region is CASIGGAMNTEAFF. For the CDR3, the DNA is TGTGCCAGTATTGGGGGGGCAATGAACACTGAAGCTTTCTTT.

The chain joins TRBV5-1 to TRBJ2-5, with 7 bases fitting TRBD2. Per germline, CDR1 SGHRS and CDR2 YFSETQ. The CDR3 extends over 16 amino acids. The ends lost 0 bases at V and 4 bases at J; junction bases unmatched: 9. For the CDR3, the DNA is TGCGCCAGCAGCTTGGTTCCGGGGGGAACGGGAGAGACCCAGTACTTC. Amino acids: CASSLVPGGTGETQYF.

The chain carries TRBV28 and TRBJ1-5; D may be TRBD1 (5 bases). CDR3 length: 13 residues. CDR1 is MDHEN and CDR2 is SYDVKM in the germline V gene. Trimming left V 8 bases short and J 2 bases short, with 10 bases between. CDR3 nucleotides: TGTGCCAGCCGGTCGGGGGGCAATCAGCCCCAGCATTTT. Translation: CASRSGGNQPQHF.

A note on this clone: Other nucleotide sequences from this sample produce the same CDR3. J is TRBJ1-5 and V is TRBV30, with 9 nucleotides matching TRBD1. Germline trimming cut 8 bases from V and 3 bases from J; bases unmatched to any gene: 5. Germline V gene lookup returns CDR1 GTSNPN and CDR2 SVGIG (reference sequence). The CDR3 covers 13 residues. The CDR3 DNA reads TGTGCCCTCAGACAGGGGGACAATCAGCCCCAGCATTTT. Translating gives CALRQGDNQPQHF.